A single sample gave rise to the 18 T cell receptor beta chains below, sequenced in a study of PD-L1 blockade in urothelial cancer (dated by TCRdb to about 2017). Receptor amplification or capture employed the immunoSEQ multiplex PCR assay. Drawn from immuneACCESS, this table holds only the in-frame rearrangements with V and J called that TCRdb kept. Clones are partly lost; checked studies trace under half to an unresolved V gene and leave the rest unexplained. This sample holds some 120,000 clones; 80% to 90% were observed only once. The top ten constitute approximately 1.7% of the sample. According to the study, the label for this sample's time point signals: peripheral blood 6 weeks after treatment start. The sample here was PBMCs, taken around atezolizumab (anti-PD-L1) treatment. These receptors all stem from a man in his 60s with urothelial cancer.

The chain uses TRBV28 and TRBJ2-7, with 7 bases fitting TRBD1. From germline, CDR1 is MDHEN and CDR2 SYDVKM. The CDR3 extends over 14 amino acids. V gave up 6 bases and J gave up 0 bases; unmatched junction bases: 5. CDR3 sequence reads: CASRVGTVSYEQYF. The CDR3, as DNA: TGTGCCAGCAGGGTCGGGACAGTCTCCTACGAGCAGTACTTC.

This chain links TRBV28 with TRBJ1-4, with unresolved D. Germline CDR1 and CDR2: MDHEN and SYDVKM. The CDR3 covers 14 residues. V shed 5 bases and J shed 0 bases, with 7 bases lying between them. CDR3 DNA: TGTGCCAGCAGTCGGACTGCAACTAATGAAAAACTGTTTTTT. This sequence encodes CASSRTATNEKLFF.

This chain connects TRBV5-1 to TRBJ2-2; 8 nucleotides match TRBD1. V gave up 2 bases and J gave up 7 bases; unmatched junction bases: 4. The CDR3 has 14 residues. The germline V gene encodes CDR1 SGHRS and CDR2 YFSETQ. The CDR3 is CASSFRGRNGELFF. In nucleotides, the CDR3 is TGCGCCAGCAGCTTCAGGGGGCGCAACGGGGAGCTGTTTTTT.

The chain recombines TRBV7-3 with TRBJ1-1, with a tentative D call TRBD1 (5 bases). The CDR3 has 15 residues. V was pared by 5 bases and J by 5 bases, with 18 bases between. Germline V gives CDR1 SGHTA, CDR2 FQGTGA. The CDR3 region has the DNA TGTGCCAGCAGCCCCCAGGGTCGGGTTAGGACTGAAGCTTTCTTT. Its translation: CASSPQGRVRTEAFF.

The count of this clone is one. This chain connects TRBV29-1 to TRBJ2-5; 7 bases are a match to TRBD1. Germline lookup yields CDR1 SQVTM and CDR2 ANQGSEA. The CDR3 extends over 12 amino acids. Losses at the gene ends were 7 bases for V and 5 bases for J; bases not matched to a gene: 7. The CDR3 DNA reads TGCAGCGGACGACAGGGAACGGAGACCCAGTACTTC. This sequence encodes CSGRQGTETQYF.

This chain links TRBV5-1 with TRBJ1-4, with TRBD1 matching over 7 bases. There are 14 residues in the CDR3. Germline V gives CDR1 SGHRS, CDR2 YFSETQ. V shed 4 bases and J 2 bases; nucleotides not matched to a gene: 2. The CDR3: CASSLTGTNEKLFF. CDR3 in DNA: TGCGCCAGCAGCCTGACAGGGACTAATGAAAAACTGTTTTTT. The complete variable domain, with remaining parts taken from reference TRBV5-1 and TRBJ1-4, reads KAGVTQTPRYLIKTRGQQVTLSCSPISGHRSVSWYQQTPGQGLQFLFEYFSETQRNKGNFPGRFSGRQFSNSRSEMNVSTLELGDSALYLCASSLTGTNEKLFFGSGTQLSVL.

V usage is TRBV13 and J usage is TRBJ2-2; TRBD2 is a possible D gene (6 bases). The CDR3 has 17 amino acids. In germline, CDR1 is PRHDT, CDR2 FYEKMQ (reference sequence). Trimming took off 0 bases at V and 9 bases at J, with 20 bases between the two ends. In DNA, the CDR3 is TGTGCCAGCAGCTTAGGCCTTTCGGCAGGGAGGTTCCGGGAGCTGTTTTTT. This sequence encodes CASSLGLSAGRFRELFF.

The CDR3 is CASSAPMRGGQYF. DNA for the CDR3: TGTGCCAGCAGCGCACCGATGCGGGGCGGGCAGTACTTC. V gene TRBV6-5 combines with J gene TRBJ2-7; D might be TRBD2 (6 bases). The CDR3 runs 13 residues. The ends were cut back, 6 bases at V and 9 bases at J, with 18 bases in the middle. Germline values: CDR1 MNHEY, CDR2 SVGAGI.

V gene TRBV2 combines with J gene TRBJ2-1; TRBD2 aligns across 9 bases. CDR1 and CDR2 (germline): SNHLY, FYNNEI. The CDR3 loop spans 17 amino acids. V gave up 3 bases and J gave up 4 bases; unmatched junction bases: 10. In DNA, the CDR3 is TGTGCCAGCAGTGAGTCAGTAGCGGGAGTTTGGTACAATGAGCAGTTCTTC. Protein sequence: CASSESVAGVWYNEQFF.

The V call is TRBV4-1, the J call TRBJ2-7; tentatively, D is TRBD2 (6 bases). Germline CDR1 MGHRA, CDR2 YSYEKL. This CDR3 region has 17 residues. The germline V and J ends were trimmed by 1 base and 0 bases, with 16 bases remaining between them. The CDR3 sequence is CASSQATRRGVSYEQYF. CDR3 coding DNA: TGCGCCAGCAGCCAAGCTACAAGGAGGGGAGTCTCCTACGAGCAGTACTTC.

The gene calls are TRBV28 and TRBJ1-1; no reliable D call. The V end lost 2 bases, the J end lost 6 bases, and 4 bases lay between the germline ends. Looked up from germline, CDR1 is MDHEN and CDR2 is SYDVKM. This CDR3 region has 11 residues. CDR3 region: CASSLRAEAFF. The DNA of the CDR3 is TGTGCCAGCAGTTTACGGGCTGAAGCTTTCTTT. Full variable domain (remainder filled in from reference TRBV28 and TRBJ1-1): DVKVTQSSRYLVKRTGEKVFLECVQDMDHENMFWYRQDPGLGLRLIYFSYDVKMKEKGDIPEGYSVSREKKERFSLILESASTNQTSMYLCASSLRAEAFFGQGTRLTVV.

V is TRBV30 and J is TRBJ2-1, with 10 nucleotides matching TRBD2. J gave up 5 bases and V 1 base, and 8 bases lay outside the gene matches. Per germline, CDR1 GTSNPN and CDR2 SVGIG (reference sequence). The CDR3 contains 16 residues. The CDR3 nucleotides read TGTGCCTGGAGTGCCCGGTGGCTAGCGGGAGACAATGAGCAGTTCTTC. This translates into CAWSARWLAGDNEQFF.

CDR3 sequence: CASRDFNTGELFF. The CDR3 nucleotides are TGTGCCAGCCGGGACTTTAATACCGGGGAGCTGTTTTTT. The gene calls are TRBV6-1 and TRBJ2-2, with a tentative D call TRBD2 (6 bases). Germline lookup yields CDR1 MNHNS and CDR2 SASEGT. This CDR3 is 13 amino acids long. Trimming cost V 8 bases and J 5 bases, with 12 bases left between them.

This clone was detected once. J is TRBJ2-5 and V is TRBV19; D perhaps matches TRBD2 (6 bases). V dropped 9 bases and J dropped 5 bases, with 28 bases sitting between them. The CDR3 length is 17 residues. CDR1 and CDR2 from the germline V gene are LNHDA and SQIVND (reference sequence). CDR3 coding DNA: TGTGCCAGCTACTATCCCTACGGGAGAATTGGGGAGGAGACCCAGTACTTC. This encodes CASYYPYGRIGEETQYF. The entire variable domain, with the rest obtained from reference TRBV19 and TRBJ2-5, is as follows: DGGITQSPKYLFRKEGQNVTLSCEQNLNHDAMYWYRQDPGQGLRLIYYSQIVNDFQKGDIAEGYSVSREKKESFPLTVTSAQKNPTAFYLCASYYPYGRIGEETQYFGPGTRLLVL.

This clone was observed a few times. The CDR3 loop reads CASNPTGSAQPQHF. The CDR3 DNA sequence: TGTGCCAGCAATCCAACGGGGTCGGCCCAGCCCCAGCATTTT. The gene calls are TRBV27 and TRBJ1-5; D is undetermined. The germline gives CDR1 MNHEY, CDR2 SMNVEV (reference sequence). The V end lost 7 bases, the J end lost 7 bases, and 17 bases lay between the germline ends. The CDR3 spans 14 residues.

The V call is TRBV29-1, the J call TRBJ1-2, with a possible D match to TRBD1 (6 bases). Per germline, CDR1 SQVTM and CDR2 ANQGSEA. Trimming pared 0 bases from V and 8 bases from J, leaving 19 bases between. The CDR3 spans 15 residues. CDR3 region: CSVEDQGTRLNGYTF. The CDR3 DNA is TGCAGCGTTGAAGATCAGGGGACCCGACTGAACGGCTACACCTTC.

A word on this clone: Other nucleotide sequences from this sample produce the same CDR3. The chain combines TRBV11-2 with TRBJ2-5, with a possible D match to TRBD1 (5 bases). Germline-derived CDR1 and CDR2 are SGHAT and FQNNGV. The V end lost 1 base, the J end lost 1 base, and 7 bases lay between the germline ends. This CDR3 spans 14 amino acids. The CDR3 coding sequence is TGTGCCAGCAGCTTAGTCCAGGGCCAAGAGACCCAGTACTTC. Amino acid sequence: CASSLVQGQETQYF.

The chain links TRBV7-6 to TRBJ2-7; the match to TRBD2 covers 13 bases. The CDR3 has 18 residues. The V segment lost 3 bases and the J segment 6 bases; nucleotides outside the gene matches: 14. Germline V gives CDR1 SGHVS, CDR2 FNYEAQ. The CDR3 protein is CASSFTDRLRLAGGEQYF. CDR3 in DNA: TGTGCCAGCAGCTTTACGGATAGACTTCGACTAGCGGGAGGCGAGCAGTACTTC.